The rows below give T cell receptor beta chains drawn from one sample of a study of control samples from healthy donors and cancer patients. TCRdb's copy holds only in-frame clones and misses some; the assay was immunoSEQ multiplex PCR. The sample comprises over 200,000 clones, approximately 80% of which are singletons, and about an eighth rests with the top ten. Material for sequencing was PBMCs. Every receptor here comes from a woman aged 55-69 years with lung cancer. The CDR3 runs from the conserved cysteine through the conserved F or W. A D gene is named only where the DNA matches it firmly. Size is stated for part of the rows, as once, few or many counts, or as a class when the clone is expanded.

d_call | j_call | v_call | clone_size | cdr3_nt | cdr3_aa
- | TRBJ1-1 | TRBV6-5 | - | TGTGCCAGCTTTTACCGGGACACATCTGAAGCTTTCTTT | CASFYRDTSEAFF
TRBD2 | TRBJ2-1 | TRBV5-1 | - | TGCGCCAGCAGCTTAAGAGGACTAGCGGGGGGCCCGAGCTCCTACAATGAGCAGTTCTTC | CASSLRGLAGGPSSYNEQFF
TRBD1 | TRBJ1-4 | TRBV5-1 | once | TGCGCCAGCATGGCAGGGGGCACAACTAATGAAAAACTGTTTTTT | CASMAGGTTNEKLFF
TRBD2 | TRBJ2-5 | TRBV7-3 | few | TGTGCCAGCAGCCCATTGGGGCTAGCGGGAGGGGAAGAGACCCAGTACTTC | CASSPLGLAGGEETQYF
- | TRBJ1-2 | TRBV6-5 | - | TGTGCCAGCAGTCCCGAGGCCAGGGCAGCTGGCTACACCTTC | CASSPEARAAGYTF
- | TRBJ2-1 | TRBV11-2 | - | TGTGCCAGCTCTGGGGGGCCTTCGATCGGCAATGAGCAGTTCTTC | CASSGGPSIGNEQFF
TRBD1 | TRBJ2-5 | TRBV5-1 | - | TGCGCCAGCAGCCCCACCCGGACAGGGGTAGAGACCCAGTACTTC | CASSPTRTGVETQYF
- | TRBJ1-6 | TRBV27 | few | TGTGCCAGCAGGGGGGGAGGCTCGCGATATAATTCACCCCTCCACTTT | CASRGGGSRYNSPLHF
- | TRBJ2-2 | TRBV29-1 | few | TGCAGCGTTGCGAAGACCGGGGAGCTGTTTTTT | CSVAKTGELFF
TRBD1 | TRBJ2-5 | TRBV5-1 | - | TGCGCCAGCAGCTTGGGACAGGGGAGGATGGAGACCCAGTACTTC | CASSLGQGRMETQYF
TRBD1 | TRBJ2-2 | TRBV18 | - | TGTGCCAGCTCACCTTGGACAGGGAACACCGGGGAGCTGTTTTTT | CASSPWTGNTGELFF
TRBD1 | TRBJ2-2 | TRBV6-5 | - | TGTGCCAGCAGTTCCGACAGGGTAGCCGGGGAGCTGTTTTTT | CASSSDRVAGELFF
- | TRBJ2-7 | TRBV19 | - | TGTGCCAGTAGGGGGGACAAAAAGGAGCAGTACTTC | CASRGDKKEQYF
- | TRBJ2-7 | TRBV6-5 | - | TGTGCCAGCAGTCAGAGACAGGCGCCCTACGAGCAGTACTTC | CASSQRQAPYEQYF
- | TRBJ2-3 | TRBV18 | - | TGTGCCACCTCCGAGACCCAATTGGGCACAGATACGCAGTATTTT | CATSETQLGTDTQYF
- | TRBJ1-5 | TRBV19 | - | TGTGCCAGTAGTATCCCCCGTGACAGGCAGGTTGGCAATCAGCCCCAGCATTTT | CASSIPRDRQVGNQPQHF
- | TRBJ1-3 | TRBV6-1 | - | TGTGCCAGCAGTGAATACGCGAGCCCCTCTGGAAACACCATATATTTT | CASSEYASPSGNTIYF
- | TRBJ1-2 | TRBV3-1/TRBV3-2 | few | TGTGCCAGCAGCCAAGATTGGCTGACTTATGGCTACACCTTC | CASSQDWLTYGYTF
TRBD2 | TRBJ2-1 | TRBV7-3 | few | TGTGCCAGCAGGACGGACGGGGGGATTGGTGAGCAGTTCTTC | CASRTDGGIGEQFF
TRBD1 | TRBJ1-2 | TRBV5-6 | - | TGTGCCAGCAGCCCCGGGGACAGGGTGTACTATGGCTACACCTTC | CASSPGDRVYYGYTF
TRBD1 | TRBJ1-4 | TRBV3-1/TRBV3-2 | once | TGTGCCAGCAGCCACAGGGGGAATGAAAAACTGTTTTTT | CASSHRGNEKLFF
TRBD1 | TRBJ2-7 | TRBV10-3 | - | TGTGCCATCAGTGGCGGGACAGGGGGCATCTACGAGCAGTACTTC | CAISGGTGGIYEQYF